These T cell receptor beta chains were read from a single sample in a study of shared clonotypes between healthy human individuals. TCRdb's table, derived via immunoSEQ multiplex PCR, lists solely in-frame clones and lacks some. The sample contains 1,500,000 or so clones, 95% to 97% of which appear only once. The sequenced sample consisted of naive CD4+ T cells sorted from blood. These receptors were obtained from a man aged 25 to 40 in good health. Both conserved end residues are part of each CDR3. Fields, in order: J gene, D gene, clone size, V gene, CDR3 protein, CDR3 DNA. The D gene is left open where the match is weak. The size field is filled for only some rows; it gives once, few, many or a size class.

TRBJ1-4 | NA | NA | TRBV19 | CASSKAPSREKLFF | TGTGCCAGTAGTAAAGCGCCGTCTAGGGAAAAACTGTTTTTT
TRBJ2-7 | NA | NA | TRBV27 | CASSLKSGRDYEQYF | TGTGCCAGCAGTTTAAAGAGTGGCAGGGATTACGAGCAGTACTTC
TRBJ2-7 | NA | NA | TRBV21-1 | CASSKGQLSSYEQYF | TGTGCCAGCAGCAAGGGACAGCTCAGCTCCTACGAGCAGTACTTC
TRBJ2-3 | TRBD1 | NA | TRBV6-1 | CASSERQGATDTQYF | TGTGCCAGCAGTGAACGACAGGGGGCAACAGATACGCAGTATTTT
TRBJ1-3 | NA | once | TRBV6-1 | CASSEMASLSGNTIYF | TGTGCCAGCAGTGAAATGGCTTCGCTATCTGGAAACACCATATATTTT
TRBJ1-1 | NA | NA | TRBV7-9 | CASIKGVETEAFF | TGTGCCAGCATCAAGGGGGTTGAAACTGAAGCTTTCTTT
TRBJ1-1 | NA | NA | TRBV11-1 | CASSFQGWNTEAFF | TGTGCCAGCAGCTTTCAAGGGTGGAACACTGAAGCTTTCTTT
TRBJ2-3 | NA | NA | TRBV2 | CASSEAPRFGSDTQYF | TGTGCCAGCAGTGAAGCTCCTAGATTCGGCTCAGATACGCAGTATTTT
TRBJ1-5 | TRBD1 | NA | TRBV6-5 | CATKTNRGGNQPQHF | TGTGCCACCAAAACCAACAGGGGCGGCAATCAGCCCCAGCATTTT
TRBJ2-1 | TRBD2 | NA | TRBV27 | CASSPGLAYNEQFF | TGTGCCAGCAGCCCGGGACTAGCTTACAATGAGCAGTTCTTC
TRBJ1-2 | NA | once | TRBV5-6 | CASSFAGVDYGYTF | TGTGCCAGCAGCTTTGCAGGGGTAGACTATGGCTACACCTTC
TRBJ2-3 | NA | once | TRBV11-2 | CASTRGGGKHPDTQYF | TGTGCCAGCACCCGTGGTGGCGGTAAGCACCCCGATACGCAGTATTTT
TRBJ1-1 | NA | NA | TRBV6-5 | CASRPRSRNTEAFF | TGTGCCAGCAGACCGCGTAGTAGGAACACTGAAGCTTTCTTT
TRBJ2-7 | NA | NA | TRBV28 | CASSFQTGGGQTYEQYF | TGTGCCAGCAGTTTTCAAACAGGGGGGGGCCAAACCTACGAGCAGTACTTC